Presented here are 25 T cell receptor beta chains from one specimen sequenced in a study of blood T cell repertoires in COVID-19. Assay: immunoSEQ multiplex PCR; the TCRdb copy retains only in-frame clones and omits some. The sample includes about 260,000 clones, under 90% of them seen just once. The material sequenced was PBMCs or T cells enriched from blood (not recorded which). These receptors all come from a man aged 25 to 40 with acute COVID-19.

The gene calls are TRBV4-3 and TRBJ2-1; tentatively, D is TRBD2 (5 bases). V was shortened by 0 bases and J by 5 bases, with 11 bases between the two germline ends. The CDR3 is made up of 15 amino acids. Germline lookup yields CDR1 LGHNA and CDR2 YSLEER. CDR3: CASSQEGSHDNEQFF. Written as DNA, the CDR3 is TGCGCCAGCAGCCAAGAAGGGAGTCACGACAATGAGCAGTTCTTC.

V usage is TRBV27 and J usage is TRBJ1-3, with D uncertain. Deletions cut 5 bases from V and 2 bases from J, with 7 bases between. From germline, CDR1 is MNHEY and CDR2 SMNVEV (reference sequence). CDR3 length equals 13 residues. CDR3: CASSTAAGNTIYF. The CDR3 DNA follows: TGTGCCAGCAGTACCGCAGCTGGAAACACCATATATTTT.

The chain links TRBV9 to TRBJ1-5, with D perhaps matching TRBD1 (5 bases). The V and J ends lost 4 bases and 3 bases respectively, with 26 bases between them. The CDR3 is 19 amino acids. In germline, CDR1 is SGDLS, CDR2 YYNGEE. The CDR3 sequence: CASSPSLGTFTRVNQPQHF. DNA for the CDR3: TGTGCCAGCAGCCCGAGCCTAGGGACTTTCACACGCGTCAATCAGCCCCAGCATTTT.

The gene calls are TRBV19 and TRBJ2-3; D is unresolved. The length of the CDR3 is 13 residues. Trimming took 0 bases from V and 4 from J, leaving 5 bases between them. Germline V CDR1 and CDR2: LNHDA, SQIVND (reference sequence). CDR3 residues: CASSIDRADTQYF. For the CDR3, the DNA is TGTGCCAGTAGTATAGATCGCGCAGATACGCAGTATTTT.

This clone was seen just once. This chain joins TRBV27 and TRBJ1-2; unclear D gene. Germline lookup yields CDR1 MNHEY and CDR2 SMNVEV (reference sequence). V was pared by 7 bases and J by 4 bases, with 22 bases between. There are 16 residues in the CDR3. CDR3 protein: CASTKFPRESAYGYTF. Written as DNA, the CDR3 is TGTGCCAGCACCAAATTCCCCCGGGAGTCGGCCTATGGCTACACCTTC.

A remark on this clone: No conserved phenylalanine or tryptophan ends this CDR3, so it is likely a read error. The chain employs TRBV29-1 and TRBJ1-1; the D is unclear. V shed 2 bases and J shed 11 bases, with 12 bases lying between them. CDR3 length equals 11 residues. CDR1 and CDR2 from the germline V gene are SQVTM and ANQGSEA. CDR3: CSVEPGSVAFL. CDR3 nucleotides: TGCAGCGTTGAACCGGGATCCGTGGCTTTCCTT.

This clone has just one count. The CDR3 sequence is CATSRERGGNTGELFF. The CDR3 DNA reads TGTGCCACCAGCAGAGAGAGGGGAGGGAACACCGGGGAGCTGTTTTTT. The chain is built from TRBV15 and TRBJ2-2; possible D gene TRBD2, 6 bases. Germline V lookup: CDR1 LNHNV, CDR2 YYDKDF (reference sequence). V shed 0 bases and J shed 1 base, with 9 bases lying between them. The CDR3 sequence is 16 residues long. Using reference TRBV15 and TRBJ2-2 for the parts outside the CDR3, the full variable domain is DAMVIQNPRYQVTQFGKPVTLSCSQTLNHNVMYWYQQKSSQAPKLLFHYYDKDFNNEADTPDNFQSRRPNTSFCFLDIRSPGLGDTAMYLCATSRERGGNTGELFFGEGSRLTVL.

The rearrangement joins TRBV28 to TRBJ2-1; D remains ambiguous. Germline values: CDR1 MDHEN, CDR2 SYDVKM. CDR3 length: 11 residues. V dropped 6 bases and J dropped 5 bases, with 5 bases sitting between them. CDR3 DNA sequence: TGTGCCAGCAGAGGAGACAATGAGCAGTTCTTC. Translated, it gives CASRGDNEQFF.

Comment on this clone: Mismatch with germline at one junction end may stem from a read error. V is TRBV12-3 or TRBV12-4 and J is TRBJ1-2; 12 bases line up with TRBD1. This CDR3 has 13 amino acids. The CDR3 loop reads CASSFGTGGGSSF. The CDR3 DNA is TGTGCCAGCAGTTTCGGGACAGGGGGCGGGTCGAGCTTC.

The chain is built from TRBV5-1 and TRBJ1-1; 7 nucleotides align to TRBD1. The CDR3 covers 14 residues. V lost 0 bases and J lost 6; bases outside the gene matches: 5. The germline gives CDR1 SGHRS, CDR2 YFSETQ. This chain's CDR3 is CASSLEAGGPEAFF. In nucleotides, the CDR3 is TGCGCCAGCAGCTTGGAGGCAGGGGGTCCTGAAGCTTTCTTT.

The chain joins TRBV7-2 to TRBJ2-3; 7 nucleotides match TRBD1. The ends lost 5 bases at V and 7 bases at J; junction bases unmatched: 9. The CDR3 length is 14 residues. The germline CDR1 and CDR2 sequences are SGHTA and FQGNSA. The DNA of the CDR3 is TGTGCCAGCAGCCCGGACAGGACCAGGAATACGCAGTATTTT. It specifies CASSPDRTRNTQYF.

The count of this clone is one. This chain connects TRBV7-9 to TRBJ2-2; 8 bases are a match to TRBD2. J gave up 5 bases and V 3 bases, and 8 bases lay outside the gene matches. CDR3 size: 16 residues. Germline CDR1 SEHNR, CDR2 FQNEAQ (reference sequence). CDR3 amino acids: CASSLRGDPRTGELFF. In DNA form, the CDR3 reads TGTGCCAGCAGCTTGCGGGGGGATCCCAGGACCGGGGAGCTGTTTTTT.

The chain employs TRBV13 and TRBJ2-7, with 11 bases identical to TRBD2. Trimming cost V 2 bases and J 2 bases; bases outside gene matches: 2. Germline assignment: CDR1 PRHDT and CDR2 FYEKMQ (reference sequence). This CDR3 spans 15 amino acids. The CDR3 spells CASSLSLAGAYEQYV. The CDR3 DNA follows: TGTGCCAGCAGCTTATCACTAGCGGGAGCCTACGAGCAGTACGTC.

The rearrangement joins TRBV5-5 to TRBJ2-6; D call uncertain. V was clipped by 4 bases and J by 4 bases, with 6 bases between them. Germline CDR1 and CDR2: SGHKS and YYEKEE (reference sequence). The CDR3 has 13 amino acids. For the CDR3, the DNA is TGTGCCAGCAGCCGGGTAGGGGCCAACGTCCTGACTTTC. This encodes CASSRVGANVLTF.

The CDR3 is CASSVVQGSPLHF. The CDR3 region has the DNA TGTGCCAGCAGCGTAGTACAGGGCTCACCCCTCCACTTT. The chain combines TRBV5-5 with TRBJ1-6; the D gene is possibly TRBD1 (6 bases). From germline, CDR1 is SGHKS and CDR2 YYEKEE (reference sequence). Trimming took off 4 bases at V and 10 bases at J, with 12 bases between the two ends. This CDR3 is built from 13 residues.

The rearrangement links TRBV7-2 to TRBJ2-7; maybe TRBD1 (5 bases). The germline V and J ends were trimmed by 0 bases and 1 base, with 13 bases remaining between them. The CDR3 covers 16 residues. The V gene's germline CDR1 is SGHTA and CDR2 FQGNSA. CDR3 protein: CASSLAGPQESYEQYV. The CDR3 nucleotides read TGTGCCAGCAGCTTAGCGGGTCCACAGGAGTCCTACGAGCAGTACGTC.

The chain carries TRBV2 and TRBJ1-5; 7 bases match TRBD1. The germline V gene has CDR1 SNHLY and CDR2 FYNNEI. This CDR3 comprises 14 residues. The V segment lost 6 bases and the J segment 3 bases; nucleotides outside the gene matches: 5. The CDR3: CASRAGTVNQPQHF. In DNA form, the CDR3 reads TGTGCCAGCAGGGCCGGGACAGTCAATCAGCCCCAGCATTTT. The variable domain in full, with the rest retrieved from reference TRBV2 and TRBJ1-5, is EPEVTQTPSHQVTQMGQEVILRCVPISNHLYFYWYRQILGQKVEFLVSFYNNEISEKSEIFDDQFSVERPDGSNFTLKIRSTKLEDSAMYFCASRAGTVNQPQHFGDGTRLSIL.

The chain recombines TRBV15 with TRBJ1-3; 11 bases align to TRBD1. This CDR3 contains 19 residues. CDR1 LNHNV and CDR2 YYDKDF come from the germline V gene (reference sequence). Trimming removed 4 bases from V and 0 bases from J; junction bases left unmatched: 11. In DNA, the CDR3 is TGTGCCACCAGCATATCCGGGACAGGGGGTTATTACTCTGGAAACACCATATATTTT. This codes for CATSISGTGGYYSGNTIYF.

CDR3 in amino acids: CASSRLAGGGLYNEQFF. Written as DNA, the CDR3 is TGTGCCAGCAGCAGACTAGCGGGAGGGGGCCTTTACAATGAGCAGTTCTTC. J is TRBJ2-1 and V is TRBV7-3; 14 bases map to TRBD2. Germline-derived CDR1 and CDR2 are SGHTA and FQGTGA. CDR3 length equals 17 residues. J lost 4 bases, V lost 5 bases, and 7 bases had no gene match.

This chain links TRBV4-1 with TRBJ2-4, with 14 bases lining up with TRBD2. The germline gives CDR1 MGHRA, CDR2 YSYEKL. The CDR3 extends over 15 amino acids. The V segment lost 2 bases and the J segment 8 bases; nucleotides outside the gene matches: 2. Written as DNA, the CDR3 is TGCGCCAGCAGCCAACCGGGACTAGCGGGAGACATTCAGTACTTC. It codes for CASSQPGLAGDIQYF.

The chain recombines TRBV19 with TRBJ1-2; TRBD1 aligns across 7 bases. Looked up from germline, CDR1 is LNHDA and CDR2 is SQIVND (reference sequence). V lost 8 bases, J lost 6 bases, and 3 bases stayed unmatched. The CDR3 length is 11 residues. CDR3 in amino acids: CASLGTDGYTF. CDR3 nucleotides: TGTGCCAGTCTCGGGACAGATGGCTACACCTTC.

The chain combines TRBV19 with TRBJ2-5, with 9 nucleotides matching TRBD1. With V trimmed by 6 bases and J by 4 bases, 6 bases remained unmatched. This CDR3 region has 14 residues. The germline V gene has CDR1 LNHDA and CDR2 SQIVND (reference sequence). This chain's CDR3 is CASRGQGILETQYF. The CDR3 DNA is TGTGCCAGTAGGGGACAGGGTATTCTAGAGACCCAGTACTTC.

V usage is TRBV28 and J usage is TRBJ2-7; TRBD1 is a possible D gene (5 bases). The CDR3 sequence is 13 residues long. The V end lost 7 bases, the J end lost 4 bases, and 14 bases lay between the germline ends. The V gene's germline CDR1 is MDHEN and CDR2 SYDVKM. CDR3 DNA: TGTGCCAGCACCACTCAGGGTAGATACGAGCAGTACGTC. It encodes CASTTQGRYEQYV.

The CDR3 loop is CASSFSQGAGELFF. Written as DNA, the CDR3 is TGTGCCAGCAGCTTCTCACAGGGGGCCGGGGAGCTGTTTTTT. The chain is built from TRBV7-8 and TRBJ2-2; TRBD1 aligns across 8 bases. The J segment lost 6 bases and the V segment lost 3 bases, leaving 3 bases of the junction unmatched. This CDR3 spans 14 amino acids. In germline, CDR1 is SGHVS, CDR2 FQNEAQ.

The J gene is TRBJ2-3, the V gene TRBV7-6, with 15 bases matching TRBD2. The germline V gene encodes CDR1 SGHVS and CDR2 FNYEAQ. This CDR3 has 17 residues. Trimming cost V 5 bases and J 6 bases; bases outside gene matches: 9. CDR3 nucleotide sequence: TGTGCCAGCAGCCGATACGGACTAGCGGGGGGGCAGGATACGCAGTATTTT. It translates to CASSRYGLAGGQDTQYF.